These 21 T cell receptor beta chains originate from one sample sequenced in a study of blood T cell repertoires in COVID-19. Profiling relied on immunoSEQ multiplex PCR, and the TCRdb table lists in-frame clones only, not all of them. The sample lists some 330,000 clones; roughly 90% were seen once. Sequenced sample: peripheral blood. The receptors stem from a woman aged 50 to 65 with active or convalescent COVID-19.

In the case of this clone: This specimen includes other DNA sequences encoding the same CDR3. The CDR3 sequence is CSVAGQMNTEAFF. The CDR3 region has the DNA TGCAGCGTTGCAGGACAAATGAACACTGAAGCTTTCTTT. The V gene is TRBV29-1, the J gene TRBJ1-1; TRBD1 is a possible D gene (5 bases). Germline values: CDR1 SQVTM, CDR2 ANQGSEA. V was shortened by 4 bases and J by 0 bases, with 9 bases between the two germline ends. The CDR3 is 13 amino acids. Full variable domain (missing parts from reference TRBV29-1 and TRBJ1-1): SAVISQKPSRDICQRGTSLTIQCQVDSQVTMMFWYRQQPGQSLTLIATANQGSEATYESGFVIDKFPISRPNLTFSTLTVSNMSPEDSSIYLCSVAGQMNTEAFFGQGTRLTVV.

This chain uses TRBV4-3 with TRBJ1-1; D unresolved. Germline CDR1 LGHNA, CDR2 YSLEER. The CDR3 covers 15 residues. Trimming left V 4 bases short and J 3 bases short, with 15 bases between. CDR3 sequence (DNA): TGCGCCAGCAGCCGCTACGCGGAGAGTGACACTGAAGCTTTCTTT. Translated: CASSRYAESDTEAFF.

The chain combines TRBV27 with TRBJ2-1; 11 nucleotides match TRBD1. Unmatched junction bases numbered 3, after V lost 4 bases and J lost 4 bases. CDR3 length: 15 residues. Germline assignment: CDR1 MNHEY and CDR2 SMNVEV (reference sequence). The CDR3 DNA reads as TGTGCCAGCAGTTCCGGGACAGGGGGGTACAATGAGCAGTTCTTC. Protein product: CASSSGTGGYNEQFF.

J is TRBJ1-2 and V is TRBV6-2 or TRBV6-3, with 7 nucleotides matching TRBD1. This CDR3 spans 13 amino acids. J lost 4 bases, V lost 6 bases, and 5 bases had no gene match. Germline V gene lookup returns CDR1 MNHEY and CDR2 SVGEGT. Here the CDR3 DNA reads TGTGCCAGCAGCTTGGACAGGACCTATGGCTACACCTTC. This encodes CASSLDRTYGYTF.

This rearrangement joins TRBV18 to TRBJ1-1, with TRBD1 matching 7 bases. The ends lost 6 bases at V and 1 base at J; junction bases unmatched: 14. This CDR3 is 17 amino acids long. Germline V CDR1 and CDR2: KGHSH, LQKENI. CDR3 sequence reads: CASSQQGPRIKNTEAFF. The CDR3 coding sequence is TGTGCCAGCTCTCAACAGGGGCCGCGAATCAAGAACACTGAAGCTTTCTTT.

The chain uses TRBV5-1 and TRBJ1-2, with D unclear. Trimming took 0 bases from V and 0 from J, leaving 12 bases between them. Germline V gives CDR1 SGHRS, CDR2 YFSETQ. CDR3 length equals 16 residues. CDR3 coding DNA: TGCGCCAGCAGCTTGGCCAGAGGTGACGCTAACTATGGCTACACCTTC. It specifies CASSLARGDANYGYTF.

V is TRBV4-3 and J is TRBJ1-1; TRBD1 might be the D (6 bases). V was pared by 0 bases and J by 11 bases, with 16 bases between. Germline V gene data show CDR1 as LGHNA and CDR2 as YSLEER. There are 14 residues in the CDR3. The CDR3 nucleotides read TGCGCCAGCAGCCAAGAGGGTCAGGGGATGAGGGCTTTCTTT. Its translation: CASSQEGQGMRAFF.

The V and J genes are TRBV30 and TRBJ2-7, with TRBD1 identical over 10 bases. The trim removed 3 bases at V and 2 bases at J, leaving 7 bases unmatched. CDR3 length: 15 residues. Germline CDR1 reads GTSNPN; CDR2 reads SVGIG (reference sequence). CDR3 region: CAWRRGGTGAYEQYF. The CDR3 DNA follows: TGTGCCTGGAGGAGAGGAGGGACAGGGGCCTACGAGCAGTACTTC.

CDR3 in amino acids: CAWSVFVLAGGKDTQYF. Written as DNA, the CDR3 is TGTGCCTGGAGTGTATTCGTGCTAGCGGGGGGGAAAGATACGCAGTATTTT. The V and J genes are TRBV30 and TRBJ2-3; 12 bases map to TRBD2. Germline CDR1 is GTSNPN and CDR2 is SVGIG (reference sequence). Trimming cost V 0 bases and J 5 bases; bases outside gene matches: 9. This CDR3 contains 17 residues.

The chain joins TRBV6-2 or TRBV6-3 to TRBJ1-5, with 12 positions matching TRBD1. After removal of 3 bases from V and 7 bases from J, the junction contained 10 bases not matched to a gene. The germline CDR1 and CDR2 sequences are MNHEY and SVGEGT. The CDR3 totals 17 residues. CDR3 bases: TGTGCCAGCAGTTATTACCCCGGGACAGGGGGCAGGCAGCCCCAGCATTTT. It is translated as CASSYYPGTGGRQPQHF.

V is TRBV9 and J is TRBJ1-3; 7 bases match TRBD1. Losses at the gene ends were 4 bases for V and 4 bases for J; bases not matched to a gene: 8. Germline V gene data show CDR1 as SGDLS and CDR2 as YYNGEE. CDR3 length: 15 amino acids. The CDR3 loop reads CASSPSTTGGNTIYF. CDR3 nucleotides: TGTGCCAGCAGCCCCTCCACGACAGGGGGAAACACCATATATTTT.

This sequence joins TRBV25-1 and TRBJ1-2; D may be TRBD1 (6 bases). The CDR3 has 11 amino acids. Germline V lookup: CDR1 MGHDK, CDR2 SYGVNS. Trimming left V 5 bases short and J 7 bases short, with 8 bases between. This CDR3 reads CASSPGAGYTF. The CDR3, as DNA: TGTGCCAGCAGTCCAGGGGCTGGCTACACCTTC.

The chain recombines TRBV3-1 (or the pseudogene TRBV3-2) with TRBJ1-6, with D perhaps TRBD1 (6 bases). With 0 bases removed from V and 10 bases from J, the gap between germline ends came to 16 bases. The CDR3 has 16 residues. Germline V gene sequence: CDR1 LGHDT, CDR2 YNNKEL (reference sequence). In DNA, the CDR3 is TGTGCCAGCAGCCAAGATGGTTGGGCAGGGGAGTCACCCCTCCACTTT. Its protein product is CASSQDGWAGESPLHF.

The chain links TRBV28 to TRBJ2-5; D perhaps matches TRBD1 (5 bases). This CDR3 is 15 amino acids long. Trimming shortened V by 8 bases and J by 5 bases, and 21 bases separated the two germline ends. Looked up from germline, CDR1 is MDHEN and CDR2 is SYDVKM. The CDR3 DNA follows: TGTGCCAGCGGGGCGCCGGGCAGGGCGGACGAGACCCAGTACTTC. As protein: CASGAPGRADETQYF. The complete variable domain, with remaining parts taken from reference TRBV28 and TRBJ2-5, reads DVKVTQSSRYLVKRTGEKVFLECVQDMDHENMFWYRQDPGLGLRLIYFSYDVKMKEKGDIPEGYSVSREKKERFSLILESASTNQTSMYLCASGAPGRADETQYFGPGTRLLVL.

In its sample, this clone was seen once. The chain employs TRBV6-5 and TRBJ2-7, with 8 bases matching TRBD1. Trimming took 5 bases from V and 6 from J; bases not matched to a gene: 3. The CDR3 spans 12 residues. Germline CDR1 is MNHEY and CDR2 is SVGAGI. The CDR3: CASSRDRREQYF. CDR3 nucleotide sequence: TGTGCCAGCAGTCGGGACAGGCGCGAGCAGTACTTC.

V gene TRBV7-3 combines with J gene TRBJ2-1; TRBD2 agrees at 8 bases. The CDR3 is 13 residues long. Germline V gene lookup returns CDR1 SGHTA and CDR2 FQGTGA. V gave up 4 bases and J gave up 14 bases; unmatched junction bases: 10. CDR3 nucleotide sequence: TGTGCCAGCAGCTCTCAAACGGGGGGGACTGAGTTCTTC. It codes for CASSSQTGGTEFF.

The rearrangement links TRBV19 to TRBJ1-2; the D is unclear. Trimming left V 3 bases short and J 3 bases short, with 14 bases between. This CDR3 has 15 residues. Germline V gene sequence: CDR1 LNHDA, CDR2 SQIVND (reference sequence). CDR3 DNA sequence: TGTGCCAGTAGTATTCGCGGAGGGTTTGACTATGGCTACACCTTC. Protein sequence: CASSIRGGFDYGYTF.

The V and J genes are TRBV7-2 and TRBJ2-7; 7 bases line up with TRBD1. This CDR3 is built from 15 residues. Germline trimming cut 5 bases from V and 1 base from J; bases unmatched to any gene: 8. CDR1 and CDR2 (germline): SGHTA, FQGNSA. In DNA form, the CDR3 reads TGTGCCAGCAGCGACCCACGGGACAGATCCTACGAGCAGTACTTC. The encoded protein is CASSDPRDRSYEQYF.

The CDR3 sequence is CASSVGVPGGSKIQGYNEQFF. The CDR3 nucleotides are TGTGCCAGCAGCGTAGGAGTTCCAGGGGGCTCCAAAATTCAAGGCTACAATGAGCAGTTCTTC. The chain has TRBV9 and TRBJ2-1, with 8 bases that match TRBD1. Germline trimming cut 0 bases from V and 3 bases from J; bases unmatched to any gene: 20. This CDR3 has 21 amino acids. The germline gives CDR1 SGDLS, CDR2 YYNGEE.

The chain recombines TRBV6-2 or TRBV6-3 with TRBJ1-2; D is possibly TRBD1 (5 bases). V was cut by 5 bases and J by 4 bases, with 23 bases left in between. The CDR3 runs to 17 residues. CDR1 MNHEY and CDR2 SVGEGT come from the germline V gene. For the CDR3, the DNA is TGTGCCAGCAGTGGGGCCGCCTATTCAGGGATAGTCTATGGCTACACCTTC. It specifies CASSGAAYSGIVYGYTF.

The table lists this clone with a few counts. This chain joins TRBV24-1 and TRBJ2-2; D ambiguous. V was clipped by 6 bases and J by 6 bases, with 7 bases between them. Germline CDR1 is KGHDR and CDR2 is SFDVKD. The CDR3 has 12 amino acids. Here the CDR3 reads CATSFGPGELFF. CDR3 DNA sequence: TGTGCCACCAGTTTCGGTCCCGGGGAGCTGTTTTTT.